This is a list of T cell receptor beta chains from one sample in a study of OX40 agonist ivuxolimab in advanced cancers. The table came from immunoSEQ multiplex PCR; TCRdb's copy has only in-frame clones and leaves some out. Of about 80,000 clones in the sample, about 89% were seen once. The sample here was CD4+ or CD8+ T cells sorted from blood, taken in a trial of the OX40 agonist ivuxolimab. Every receptor here comes from an adult with an advanced solid tumor such as melanoma, head and neck, liver or kidney cancer. Both conserved end residues are part of each CDR3. A D gene is named only where the DNA matches it firmly. The size field is filled for only some rows; it gives once, few, many or a size class.

v_gene	abundance	j_gene	d_gene	CDR3aa	CDR3nt
TRBV4-2	.	TRBJ2-1	TRBD2	CASSQDWTSTPYNEQFF	TGTGCCAGCAGCCAAGATTGGACTAGTACTCCCTACAATGAGCAGTTCTTC
TRBV5-8	.	TRBJ1-1	.	CASSFSVGGGTEAFF	TGTGCCAGCAGCTTCTCCGTGGGGGGAGGCACTGAAGCTTTCTTT
TRBV7-2	.	TRBJ2-1	TRBD1	CASSFGGGQVEWGYNEQFF	TGTGCCAGCAGCTTTGGAGGTGGACAGGTGGAGTGGGGCTACAATGAGCAGTTCTTC
TRBV30	.	TRBJ1-1	.	CAWSPQGNTEAFF	TGTGCCTGGAGCCCCCAGGGGAACACTGAAGCTTTCTTT
TRBV11-2	.	TRBJ2-3	.	CASSPGGGSTDTQYF	TGTGCCAGCAGCCCGGGGGGCGGGAGCACAGATACGCAGTATTTT
TRBV5-1	.	TRBJ2-7	.	CASSLTTYEQYF	TGCGCCAGCAGCTTGACTACCTACGAGCAGTACTTC
TRBV11-3	once	TRBJ2-7	TRBD2	CASSQPGTSVPYEQYF	TGTGCCAGCAGTCAACCCGGGACTAGCGTTCCCTACGAGCAGTACTTC
TRBV30	few	TRBJ1-2	TRBD1	CAWIVLGQALGYTF	TGTGCCTGGATTGTACTTGGACAGGCTCTTGGCTACACCTTC
TRBV4-1	.	TRBJ1-4	.	CASRFGPDIGEKLFF	TGCGCCAGCAGGTTCGGGCCCGATATTGGTGAAAAACTGTTTTTT
TRBV30	.	TRBJ2-3	.	CAWTLGTGTDTQYF	TGTGCCTGGACCCTCGGAACCGGCACAGATACGCAGTATTTT
TRBV7-8	.	TRBJ2-7	TRBD1	CASSLTGASYEQYF	TGTGCCAGCAGCCTGACAGGGGCCTCCTACGAGCAGTACTTC
TRBV5-4	.	TRBJ2-1	TRBD1	CASSFDRVSSYNEQFF	TGTGCCAGCAGCTTCGACAGGGTTAGCTCCTACAATGAGCAGTTCTTC
TRBV7-8	.	TRBJ1-4	.	CASSRGTGPTNEKLFF	TGTGCCAGCAGCCGGGGGACGGGGCCAACTAATGAAAAACTGTTTTTT
TRBV7-9	.	TRBJ2-5	.	CASSLDRGRVTETQYF	TGTGCCAGCAGCTTAGATAGGGGCAGGGTGACGGAGACCCAGTACTTC
TRBV19	.	TRBJ2-5	.	CASSINGDQETQYF	TGTGCCAGTAGTATTAACGGGGACCAAGAGACCCAGTACTTC
TRBV5-6	.	TRBJ2-7	TRBD2	CASSLDGTSDEQYF	TGTGCCAGCAGCTTGGATGGGACTAGCGACGAGCAGTACTTC
TRBV4-1	.	TRBJ2-2	.	CASSPPVTGELFF	TGCGCCAGCAGCCCGCCGGTCACCGGGGAGCTGTTTTTT
TRBV11-2	.	TRBJ2-2	TRBD2	CASSRDEAGATGELFF	TGTGCCAGCAGCCGTGACGAGGCGGGAGCGACCGGGGAGCTGTTTTTT